This T cell receptor beta chain emerged from a study of blood T cell repertoires in COVID-19. About the research overall: Samples taken during acute and convalescent COVID-19 were collected in the United States, Italy and Spain. From T cells, B-cell-depleted T cells, or PBMCs came the material, which was cDNA or gDNA.

In the original processing: Estimation of nucleated cell counts was performed using reference gene primer amplification. The assay was immunoSEQ multiplex PCR, and TCRdb's table has in-frame clones only and misses some. That table furnishes V, J and clone size, whereas the DNA furnished D and trimming. The sample shows some 220,000 clones, around 83% of them seen only once. This clone was observed a few times. CDR1 is ENHRY, CDR2 SYGVKD, per germline. The CDR3 runs to 17 residues. The trim removed 0 bases at V and 3 bases at J, leaving 8 bases unmatched. The rearrangement joins TRBV10-3 to TRBJ1-5; 7 bases agree with TRBD1. Input material: peripheral blood. The origin of this receptor is a man aged 45 to 65 with active or convalescent COVID-19. CDR3 nucleotides: TGTGCCATCAGTGAGTCGGGGCCGGGACAGCTCAATCAGCCCCAGCATTTT. Translated: CAISESGPGQLNQPQHF.